The rows below give T cell receptor beta chains drawn from one sample of a study of post-analysis software for immune sequencing data. TCRdb ran MiXCR on the PCR reads and lists one entry per CDR3 protein. The sample consists of roughly 400,000 distinct CDR3 sequences, less than 40% of them appearing once. Sequencing used blood. Source of these receptors: a girl aged 2 to 9 with multiple sclerosis. Both conserved end residues are part of each CDR3. A D gene is named only where the DNA matches it firmly. Some rows mark clone size as missing; the rest say once, few, many or name a class of expanded clone.

clone_size	j_call	d_call	cdr3_length	v_call	cdr3_aa	cdr3_nt
few	TRBJ2-7	NA	13	TRBV29-1	CSVGGAGSYEQYF	TGCAGCGTTGGGGGCGCCGGCTCCTACGAGCAGTACTTC
few	TRBJ2-4	NA	14	TRBV7-9	CASSSILAKNIQYF	TGTGCCAGCAGCTCGATCCTAGCCAAAAACATTCAGTACTTC
NA	TRBJ2-1	NA	11	TRBV7-9	CASAPANEQFF	TGTGCCAGCGCCCCCGCAAATGAGCAGTTCTTC
NA	TRBJ1-2	TRBD1	14	TRBV5-5	CASSTDRATYGYTF	TGTGCCAGCAGCACGGACAGGGCAACCTATGGCTACACCTTC
few	TRBJ2-5	NA	13	TRBV12-3/TRBV12-4	CASSFTSGETQYF	TGTGCCAGCAGTTTTACTTCCGGGGAGACCCAGTACTTC
NA	TRBJ1-5	NA	14	TRBV20-1	CSARDMDSYQPQHF	TGCAGTGCTAGAGATATGGACAGCTATCAGCCCCAGCATTTT
NA	TRBJ2-1	NA	15	TRBV27	CASSSSISSYNEQFF	TGTGCCAGCAGTTCCTCAATAAGCTCCTACAATGAGCAGTTCTTC
few	TRBJ1-4	TRBD1	13	TRBV7-3	CASRQGNGEKLFF	TGTGCCAGCCGACAGGGGAACGGTGAAAAACTGTTTTTT
NA	TRBJ1-2	NA	13	TRBV20-1	CSAPRKPQRGYTF	TGCAGTGCTCCACGAAAACCCCAGAGGGGCTACACCTTC
NA	TRBJ2-7	NA	14	TRBV29-1	CSVEGPEGAYEQYF	TGCAGCGTTGAAGGTCCGGAGGGGGCCTACGAGCAGTACTTC
NA	TRBJ1-4	NA	18	TRBV5-1	CASSPLAGPGQGNEKLFF	TGCGCCAGCAGCCCCTTGGCGGGACCCGGGCAGGGTAATGAAAAACTGTTTTTT
NA	TRBJ1-1	NA	17	TRBV4-3	CASSQDQEASAGAEAFF	TGCGCCAGCAGCCAAGATCAGGAGGCATCCGCGGGGGCTGAAGCTTTCTTT
NA	TRBJ2-5	NA	12	TRBV28	CASSFLDRYQYF	TGTGCCAGCAGTTTCCTCGACAGGTACCAGTACTTC
few	TRBJ2-7	NA	13	TRBV10-3	CAISSPQGNEQYF	TGTGCCATCAGTTCCCCGCAGGGGAACGAGCAGTACTTC
NA	TRBJ2-3	NA	11	TRBV20-1	CSGKLSGAQYF	TGCAGTGGGAAGCTGAGCGGTGCGCAGTATTTT
NA	TRBJ2-3	NA	14	TRBV21-1	CASSKVGDTDTQYF	TGTGCCAGCAGCAAAGTAGGGGACACAGATACGCAGTATTTT
few	TRBJ2-7	NA	14	TRBV6-1	CASISRLVSYEQYF	TGTGCCAGCATATCGAGGCTAGTCTCCTACGAGCAGTACTTC
few	TRBJ2-7	TRBD1	15	TRBV7-2	CASSLATGDFYEQYF	TGTGCCAGCAGCTTAGCGACAGGGGATTTCTACGAGCAGTACTTC
few	TRBJ2-1	NA	16	TRBV4-3	CASSPIRSPQYNEQFF	TGCGCCAGCAGCCCCATCCGGAGCCCCCAATACAATGAGCAGTTCTTC
NA	TRBJ1-1	NA	13	TRBV2	CASRRNMNTEAFF	TGTGCCAGCAGGCGCAACATGAACACTGAAGCTTTCTTT
NA	TRBJ1-5	NA	14	TRBV28	CASSFVGTFQPQHF	TGTGCCAGCAGTTTCGTAGGGACCTTTCAGCCCCAGCATTTT
NA	TRBJ2-7	TRBD1	17	TRBV4-1	CASSQEIRDRGIYEQYF	TGCGCCAGCAGCCAAGAAATTAGGGACAGGGGGATCTACGAGCAGTACTTC
NA	TRBJ2-1	NA	15	TRBV7-3	CASSPQPLAYNEQFF	TGTGCCAGCAGCCCCCAACCCCTAGCGTACAATGAGCAGTTCTTC
NA	TRBJ2-1	NA	15	TRBV4-2	CASSQADLQFNEQFF	TGTGCCAGCAGCCAAGCGGACCTCCAATTCAATGAGCAGTTCTTC
NA	TRBJ2-7	TRBD2	18	TRBV28	CASSNAALRTSAADEQYF	TGTGCCAGCAGTAATGCGGCTCTTAGGACTAGCGCGGCGGACGAGCAGTACTTC
few	TRBJ2-3	TRBD2	16	TRBV7-2	CASSLATSGPMDTQYF	TGTGCCAGCAGCCTCGCGACTAGCGGCCCCATGGATACGCAGTATTTT
NA	TRBJ2-7	NA	11	TRBV10-3	CAIQGLGEQYF	TGTGCCATTCAGGGTCTGGGCGAGCAGTACTTC
NA	TRBJ1-6	NA	13	TRBV20-1	CSARAGGFSPPHF	TGCAGTGCTAGGGCTGGTGGCTTTTCACCCCCCCACTTT
NA	TRBJ1-5	NA	15	TRBV6-5	CASSHPPEWNQPQHF	TGTGCCAGCAGTCACCCACCGGAGTGGAATCAGCCCCAGCATTTT
NA	TRBJ1-2	NA	12	TRBV4-2	CASTQGLYGYTF	TGTGCCAGCACCCAGGGGCTCTATGGCTACACCTTC
few	TRBJ2-7	NA	15	TRBV28	CASVPPTSPQDEQYF	TGTGCCAGCGTCCCGCCGACTTCCCCCCAAGACGAGCAGTACTTC
NA	TRBJ2-3	TRBD2	16	TRBV6-1	CASSGAGTRHTDTQYF	TGTGCCAGCAGTGGAGCCGGGACTAGGCACACAGATACGCAGTATTTT
few	TRBJ2-3	TRBD2	16	TRBV7-3	CASSRGLASGSDTQYF	TGTGCCAGCAGCAGGGGGTTGGCTAGCGGGTCGGATACGCAGTATTTT
NA	TRBJ1-5	NA	14	TRBV27	CAGSLRTGREPQHF	TGTGCCGGCAGTTTAAGGACGGGACGCGAGCCCCAGCATTTT
few	TRBJ2-5	TRBD2	14	TRBV7-2	CASSRLADQETQYF	TGTGCCAGCAGCCGTCTAGCGGACCAAGAGACCCAGTACTTC
NA	TRBJ1-1	NA	14	TRBV10-3	CAISESPGNTEAFF	TGTGCCATCAGTGAGTCCCCTGGGAACACTGAAGCTTTCTTT
NA	TRBJ1-1	NA	15	TRBV5-5	CASSFRSSPHPEAFF	TGTGCCAGCAGCTTTCGATCCAGCCCTCATCCTGAAGCTTTCTTT
NA	TRBJ2-7	TRBD2	15	TRBV5-1	CASSLEAGGPNEQYF	TGCGCCAGCAGCCTCGAAGCGGGAGGGCCCAACGAGCAGTACTTC
NA	TRBJ2-7	NA	13	TRBV20-1	CSAKDPPLYEQYF	TGCAGTGCTAAAGACCCCCCGCTCTACGAGCAGTACTTC
NA	TRBJ2-7	NA	13	TRBV13	CASSPRQIYEQYF	TGTGCCAGCAGTCCTAGACAGATCTACGAGCAGTACTTC
NA	TRBJ2-2	NA	15	TRBV4-3	CASSQVDSNTGELFF	TGCGCCAGCAGCCAAGTAGACAGTAACACCGGGGAGCTGTTTTTT
NA	TRBJ2-3	TRBD2	16	TRBV7-9	CASSVGTTGITDTQYF	TGTGCCAGCAGCGTTGGGACTACCGGGATCACAGATACGCAGTATTTT
few	TRBJ2-7	NA	13	TRBV3-1	CASSQVTRYEQYF	TGTGCCAGCAGCCAAGTAACCCGCTACGAGCAGTACTTC
NA	TRBJ2-1	NA	14	TRBV5-1	CASSLASGMDEQFF	TGCGCCAGCAGCTTGGCCTCGGGGATGGATGAGCAGTTCTTC
few	TRBJ2-1	NA	11	TRBV27	CASSNNVEQFF	TGTGCCAGCAGTAACAATGTTGAGCAGTTCTTC
NA	TRBJ2-7	NA	14	TRBV3-1	CASSPVRQSYEQYF	TGTGCCAGCAGCCCCGTGCGACAGTCCTACGAGCAGTACTTC
few	TRBJ2-7	NA	12	TRBV29-1	CSVGAEAGRAYF	TGCAGCGTTGGGGCCGAGGCAGGGCGTGCGTACTTC
many	TRBJ2-7	NA	14	TRBV5-1	CASSLAGSAYEQYF	TGCGCCAGCAGCTTGGCCGGCAGCGCCTACGAGCAGTACTTC
few	TRBJ2-7	NA	11	TRBV20-1	CSAPSDYEQYF	TGCAGTGCTCCTTCTGACTACGAGCAGTACTTC
few	TRBJ2-7	NA	13	TRBV10-3	CAIRGGDNYEQYF	TGTGCCATCAGGGGGGGAGACAACTACGAGCAGTACTTC
NA	TRBJ2-7	NA	14	TRBV5-6	CASSLYGALDEQYF	TGTGCCAGCAGCTTGTATGGGGCCCTGGACGAGCAGTACTTC
NA	TRBJ1-5	TRBD1	14	TRBV20-1	CSASPGGADQPQHF	TGCAGTGCTAGCCCAGGGGGCGCGGATCAGCCCCAGCATTTT
NA	TRBJ2-1	NA	15	TRBV2	CASSEAGGPYNEQFF	TGTGCCAGCAGTGAAGCGGGGGGGCCTTACAATGAGCAGTTCTTC
once	TRBJ2-7	NA	14	TRBV7-8	CASSLWENSYEQYF	TGTGCCAGCAGTTTGTGGGAAAACTCCTACGAGCAGTACTTC
NA	TRBJ2-1	NA	12	TRBV7-3	CASSNSYNEQFF	TGTGCCAGCTCGAACTCCTACAATGAGCAGTTCTTC
NA	TRBJ2-5	NA	13	TRBV7-3	CASSRDEGETQYF	TGTGCCAGCAGCCGAGATGAGGGAGAGACCCAGTACTTC
NA	TRBJ2-7	TRBD1	16	TRBV12-3/TRBV12-4	CASSLSPDRAPYEQYF	TGTGCCAGCAGTTTATCTCCAGACAGGGCTCCCTACGAGCAGTACTTC